This T cell receptor beta chain was recorded in a study of T cells in Graves' hyperthyroidism and ophthalmopathy. Notes on the study in general: Blood samples included most of the expanded thyroid clonotypes exceeding 0.001.

This clonotype has just a few counts. Antigen: not known. This CDR3 has 14 amino acids. Germline CDR1 and CDR2: LNHDA and SQIVND (reference sequence). The germline V and J ends were trimmed by 4 bases and 1 base, with 11 bases remaining between them. Researchers took RNA transcripts and amplified the TCR beta CDR3 regions from them. The HTBI primer set served for first-round RT-PCR of the TCR CDR3. In TCRdb, the multiplex PCR reads were re-called with MiXCR into one record per CDR3 protein. The sample has about 700,000 distinct CDR3 sequences; about 45% are singletons. The receptor was isolated from an adult man with Graves' disease, either hyperthyroidism or ophthalmopathy (not recorded which). The chain combines TRBV19 with TRBJ2-7, with a possible D match to TRBD2 (5 bases). Source material: peripheral blood or thyroid tissue (not recorded which). CDR3 in amino acids: CASSTFGGSYEQYF. DNA for the CDR3: TGTGCCAGTAGTACATTCGGCGGGTCCTACGAGCAGTACTTC.